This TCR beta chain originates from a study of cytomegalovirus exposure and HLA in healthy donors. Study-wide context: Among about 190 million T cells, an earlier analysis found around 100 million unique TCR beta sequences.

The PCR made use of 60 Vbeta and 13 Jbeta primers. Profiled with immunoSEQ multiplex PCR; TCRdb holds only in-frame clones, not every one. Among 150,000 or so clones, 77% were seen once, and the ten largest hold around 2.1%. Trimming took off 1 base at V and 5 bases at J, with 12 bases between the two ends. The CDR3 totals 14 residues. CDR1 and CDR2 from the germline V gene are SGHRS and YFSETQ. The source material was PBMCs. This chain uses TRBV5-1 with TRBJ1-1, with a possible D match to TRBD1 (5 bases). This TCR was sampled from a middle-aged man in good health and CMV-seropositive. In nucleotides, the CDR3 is TGCGCCAGCAGCTTGTACGGGGGTGGGACTGAAGCTTTCTTT. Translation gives CASSLYGGGTEAFF.